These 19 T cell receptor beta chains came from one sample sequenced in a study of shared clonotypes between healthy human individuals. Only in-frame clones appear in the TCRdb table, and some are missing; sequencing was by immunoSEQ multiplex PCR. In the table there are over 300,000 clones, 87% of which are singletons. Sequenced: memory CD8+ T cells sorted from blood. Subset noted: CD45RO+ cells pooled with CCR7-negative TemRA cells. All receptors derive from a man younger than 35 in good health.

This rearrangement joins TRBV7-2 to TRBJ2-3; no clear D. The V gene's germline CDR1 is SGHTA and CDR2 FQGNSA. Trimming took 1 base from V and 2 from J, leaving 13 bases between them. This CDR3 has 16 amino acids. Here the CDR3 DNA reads TGTGCCAGCAGCTTAGGATTCGGGTCTGCCACAGATACGCAGTATTTT. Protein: CASSLGFGSATDTQYF.

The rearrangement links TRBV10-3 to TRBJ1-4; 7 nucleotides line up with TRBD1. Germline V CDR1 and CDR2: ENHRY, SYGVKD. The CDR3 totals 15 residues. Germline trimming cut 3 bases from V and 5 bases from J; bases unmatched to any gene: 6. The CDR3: CAISDPGQKNEKLFF. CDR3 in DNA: TGTGCCATCAGTGACCCGGGACAGAAGAATGAAAAACTGTTTTTT.

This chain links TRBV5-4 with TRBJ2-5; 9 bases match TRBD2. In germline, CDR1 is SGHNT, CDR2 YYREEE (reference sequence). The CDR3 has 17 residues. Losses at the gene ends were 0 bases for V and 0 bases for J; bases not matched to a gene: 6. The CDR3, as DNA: TGTGCCAGCAGCTTGGGGCTAGCGGGGACGTACCAAGAGACCCAGTACTTC. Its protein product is CASSLGLAGTYQETQYF.

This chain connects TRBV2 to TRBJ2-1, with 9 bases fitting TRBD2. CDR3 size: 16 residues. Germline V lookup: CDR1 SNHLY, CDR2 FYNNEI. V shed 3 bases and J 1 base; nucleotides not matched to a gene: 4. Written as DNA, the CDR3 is TGTGCCAGCAGTGAGGATAGCGGGGGTTCCTACAATGAGCAGTTCTTC. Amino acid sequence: CASSEDSGGSYNEQFF.

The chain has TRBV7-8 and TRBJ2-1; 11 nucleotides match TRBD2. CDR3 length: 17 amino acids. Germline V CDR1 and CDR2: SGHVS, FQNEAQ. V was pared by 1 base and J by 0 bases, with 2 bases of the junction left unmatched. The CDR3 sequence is CASSLGLAGSSYNEQFF. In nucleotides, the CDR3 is TGTGCCAGCAGCTTAGGACTAGCGGGGAGCTCCTACAATGAGCAGTTCTTC.

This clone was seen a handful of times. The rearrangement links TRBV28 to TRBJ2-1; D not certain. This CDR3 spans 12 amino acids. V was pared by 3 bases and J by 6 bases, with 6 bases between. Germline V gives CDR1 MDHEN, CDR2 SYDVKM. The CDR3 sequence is CASSFQSNEQFF. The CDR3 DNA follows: TGTGCCAGCAGTTTTCAGAGCAATGAGCAGTTCTTC.

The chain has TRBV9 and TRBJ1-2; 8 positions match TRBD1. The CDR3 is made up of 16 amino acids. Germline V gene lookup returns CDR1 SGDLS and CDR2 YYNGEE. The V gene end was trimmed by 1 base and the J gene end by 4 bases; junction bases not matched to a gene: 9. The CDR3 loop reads CASSVRTGGSVYGYTF. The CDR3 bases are TGTGCCAGCAGCGTACGTACAGGGGGTTCAGTCTATGGCTACACCTTC. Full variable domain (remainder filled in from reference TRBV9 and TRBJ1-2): DSGVTQTPKHLITATGQRVTLRCSPRSGDLSVYWYQQSLDQGLQFLIQYYNGEERAKGNILERFSAQQFPDLHSELNLSSLELGDSALYFCASSVRTGGSVYGYTFGSGTRLTVV.

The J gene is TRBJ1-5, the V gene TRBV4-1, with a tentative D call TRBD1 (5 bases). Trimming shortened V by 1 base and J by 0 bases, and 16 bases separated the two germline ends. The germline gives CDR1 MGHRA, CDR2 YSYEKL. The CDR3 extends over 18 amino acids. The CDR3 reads CASSQGAYQGDSNQPQHF. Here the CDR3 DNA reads TGCGCCAGCAGCCAAGGCGCATACCAGGGTGATAGCAATCAGCCCCAGCATTTT.

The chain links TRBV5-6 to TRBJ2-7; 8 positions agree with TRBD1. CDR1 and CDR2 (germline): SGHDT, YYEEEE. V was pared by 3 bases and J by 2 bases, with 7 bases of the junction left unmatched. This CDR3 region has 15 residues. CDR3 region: CASSSGQGNTYEQYF. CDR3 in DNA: TGTGCCAGCAGCTCCGGACAGGGAAACACCTACGAGCAGTACTTC. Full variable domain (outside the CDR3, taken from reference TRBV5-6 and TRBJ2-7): DAGVTQSPTHLIKTRGQQVTLRCSPKSGHDTVSWYQQALGQGPQFIFQYYEEEERQRGNFPDRFSGHQFPNYSSELNVNALLLGDSALYLCASSSGQGNTYEQYFGPGTRLTVT.

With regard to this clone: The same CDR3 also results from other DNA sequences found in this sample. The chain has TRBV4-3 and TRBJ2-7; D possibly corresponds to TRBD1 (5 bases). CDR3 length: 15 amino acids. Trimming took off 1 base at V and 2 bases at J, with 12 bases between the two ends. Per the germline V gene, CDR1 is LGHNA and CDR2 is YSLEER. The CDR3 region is CASSQGSRGTYEQYF. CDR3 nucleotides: TGCGCCAGCAGCCAAGGTTCTAGGGGAACCTACGAGCAGTACTTC.

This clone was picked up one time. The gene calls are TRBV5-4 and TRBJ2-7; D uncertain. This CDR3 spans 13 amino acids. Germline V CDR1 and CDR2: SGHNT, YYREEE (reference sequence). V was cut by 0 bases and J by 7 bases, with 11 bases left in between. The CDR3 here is CASSLDRAWEQYF. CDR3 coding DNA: TGTGCCAGCAGCTTGGATAGGGCATGGGAGCAGTACTTC. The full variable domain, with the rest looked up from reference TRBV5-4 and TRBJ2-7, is ETGVTQSPTHLIKTRGQQVTLRCSSQSGHNTVSWYQQALGQGPQFIFQYYREEENGRGNFPPRFSGLQFPNYSSELNVNALELDDSALYLCASSLDRAWEQYFGPGTRLTVT.

In nucleotides, the CDR3 is TGCGCCAGCAGCCAAGATCGGGCTAGCGGGGTAGAGACCCAGTACTTC. The encoded protein is CASSQDRASGVETQYF. The V and J genes are TRBV4-1 and TRBJ2-5; 9 positions agree with TRBD2. CDR1 MGHRA and CDR2 YSYEKL come from the germline V gene. Unmatched junction bases numbered 6, after V lost 0 bases and J lost 4 bases. The CDR3 loop spans 16 amino acids.

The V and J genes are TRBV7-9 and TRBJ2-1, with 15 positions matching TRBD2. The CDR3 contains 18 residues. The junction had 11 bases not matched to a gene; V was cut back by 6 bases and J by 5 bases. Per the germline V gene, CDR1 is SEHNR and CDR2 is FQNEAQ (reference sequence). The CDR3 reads CASSPGLAGGSPNNEQFF. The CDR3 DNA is TGTGCCAGCAGTCCGGGACTAGCGGGAGGAAGCCCTAACAATGAGCAGTTCTTC. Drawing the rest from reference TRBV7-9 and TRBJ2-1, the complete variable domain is DTGVSQNPRHKITKRGQNVTFRCDPISEHNRLYWYRQTLGQGPEFLTYFQNEAQLEKSRLLSDRFSAERPKGSFSTLEIQRTEQGDSAMYLCASSPGLAGGSPNNEQFFGPGTRLTVL.

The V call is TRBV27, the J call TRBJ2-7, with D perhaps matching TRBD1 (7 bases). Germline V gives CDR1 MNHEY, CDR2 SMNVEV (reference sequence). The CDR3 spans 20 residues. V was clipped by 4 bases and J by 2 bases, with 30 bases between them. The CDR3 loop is CASSSPQGTPQPARTYEQYF. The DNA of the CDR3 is TGTGCCAGCAGTTCCCCACAGGGGACTCCCCAGCCAGCCCGAACCTACGAGCAGTACTTC.

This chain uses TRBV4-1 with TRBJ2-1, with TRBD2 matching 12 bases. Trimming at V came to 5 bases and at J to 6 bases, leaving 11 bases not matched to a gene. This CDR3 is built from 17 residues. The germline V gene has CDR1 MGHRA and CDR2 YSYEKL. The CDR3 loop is CASSTRLAGDPGNEQFF. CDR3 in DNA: TGCGCCAGCAGCACCCGACTAGCGGGGGATCCTGGCAATGAGCAGTTCTTC.

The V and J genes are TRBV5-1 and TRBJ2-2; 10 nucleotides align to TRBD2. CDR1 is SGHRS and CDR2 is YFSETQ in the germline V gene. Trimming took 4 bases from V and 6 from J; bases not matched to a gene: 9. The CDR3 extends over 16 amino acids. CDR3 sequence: CASSPKRTSGSGELFF. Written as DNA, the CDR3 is TGCGCCAGCAGCCCGAAGCGGACTAGCGGATCCGGGGAGCTGTTTTTT.

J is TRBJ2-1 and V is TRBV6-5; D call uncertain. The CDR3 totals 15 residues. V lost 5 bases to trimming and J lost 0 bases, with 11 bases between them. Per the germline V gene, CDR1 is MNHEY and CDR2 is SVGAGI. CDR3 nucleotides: TGTGCCAGCAGTCGACTCACGAGCTCCTACAATGAGCAGTTCTTC. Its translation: CASSRLTSSYNEQFF.

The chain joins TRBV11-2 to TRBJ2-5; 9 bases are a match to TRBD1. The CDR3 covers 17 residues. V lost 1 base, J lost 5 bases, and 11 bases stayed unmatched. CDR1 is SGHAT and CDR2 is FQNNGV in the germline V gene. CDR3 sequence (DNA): TGTGCCAGCAGCTTAGGAGTCTGGACAGGGGATTTCGAGACCCAGTACTTC. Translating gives CASSLGVWTGDFETQYF.

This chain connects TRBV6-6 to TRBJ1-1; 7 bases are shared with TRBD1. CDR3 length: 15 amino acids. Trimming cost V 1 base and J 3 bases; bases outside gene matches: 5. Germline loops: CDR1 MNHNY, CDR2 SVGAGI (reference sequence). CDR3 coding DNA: TGTGCCAGCAGTTACTGGACAGGTGGGGACACTGAAGCTTTCTTT. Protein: CASSYWTGGDTEAFF.